Listed here are 15 T cell receptor beta chains from one sample, sequenced in a study of blood T cell repertoires in COVID-19. Data came from immunoSEQ multiplex PCR; TCRdb stores just in-frame clones and leaves some out. The table includes roughly 140,000 clones, roughly 88% detected once. Sequenced material: peripheral blood. These receptors all stem from a man between 65 and 80 years old with acute or convalescent COVID-19.

The rearrangement links TRBV19 to TRBJ1-5, with 7 bases lining up with TRBD1. The CDR3 length is 15 residues. Germline V gives CDR1 LNHDA, CDR2 SQIVND (reference sequence). V dropped 5 bases and J dropped 0; count of bases not matched to a gene: 4. CDR3 loop: CASSDQGDSNQPQHF. CDR3 sequence (DNA): TGTGCCAGTAGTGATCAGGGGGATAGCAATCAGCCCCAGCATTTT. Filled out from reference TRBV19 and TRBJ1-5, the complete variable domain reads DGGITQSPKYLFRKEGQNVTLSCEQNLNHDAMYWYRQDPGQGLRLIYYSQIVNDFQKGDIAEGYSVSREKKESFPLTVTSAQKNPTAFYLCASSDQGDSNQPQHFGDGTRLSIL.

This chain uses TRBV5-1 with TRBJ2-3; 12 nucleotides agree with TRBD2. The CDR3 length is 16 residues. Losses at the gene ends were 0 bases for V and 1 base for J; bases not matched to a gene: 0. Germline values: CDR1 SGHRS, CDR2 YFSETQ. In DNA, the CDR3 is TGCGCCAGCAGCTTGGGACTAGCGGGGGGCACAGATACGCAGTATTTT. Its translation is CASSLGLAGGTDTQYF.

The rearrangement joins TRBV5-4 to TRBJ2-2; D not resolved. Trimming removed 0 bases from V and 1 base from J, with 7 bases in between. The CDR3 extends over 15 amino acids. Germline-derived CDR1 and CDR2 are SGHNT and YYREEE (reference sequence). The CDR3 DNA reads TGTGCCAGCAGCTTGGTGTCAGGGAACACCGGGGAGCTGTTTTTT. Protein sequence: CASSLVSGNTGELFF.

This sequence joins TRBV3-1 (or the pseudogene TRBV3-2) and TRBJ2-7; maybe TRBD2 (5 bases). The V gene's germline CDR1 is LGHDT and CDR2 YNNKEL (reference sequence). Deletions cut 0 bases from V and 0 bases from J, with 9 bases between. CDR3 size: 15 residues. This CDR3 reads CASSQDLGSSYEQYF. The CDR3, as DNA: TGTGCCAGCAGCCAAGATCTGGGGAGCTCCTACGAGCAGTACTTC.

This clone appeared a single time. The chain couples TRBV5-1 to TRBJ1-3; possibly TRBD1 for D (5 bases). Trimming removed 0 bases from V and 4 bases from J, with 8 bases in between. This CDR3 contains 14 residues. Germline lookup yields CDR1 SGHRS and CDR2 YFSETQ. CDR3 in DNA: TGCGCCAGCAGCTTGGTTGGACAAGGAAACACCATATATTTT. Its protein is CASSLVGQGNTIYF.

J is TRBJ1-5 and V is TRBV9, with D unclear. The CDR3 loop spans 13 amino acids. Germline V CDR1 and CDR2: SGDLS, YYNGEE. Trimming stripped 0 bases from V and 7 bases from J, with 8 bases between. The CDR3 is CASSVGEGQPQHF. DNA of the CDR3: TGTGCCAGCAGCGTAGGTGAGGGCCAGCCCCAGCATTTT.

This chain links TRBV7-2 with TRBJ1-1; D is perhaps TRBD1 (5 bases). The V end lost 4 bases, the J end lost 9 bases, and 18 bases lay between the germline ends. This CDR3 region has 14 residues. In germline, CDR1 is SGHTA, CDR2 FQGNSA. The DNA for the CDR3 is TGTGCCAGCAGCTCAGCGGGTTCAGGGAGGAAAGCTTTCTTT. This translates into CASSSAGSGRKAFF.

The V and J genes are TRBV27 and TRBJ1-5; D call uncertain. V was trimmed by 2 bases and J by 5 bases, leaving 10 bases between them. Germline CDR1 is MNHEY and CDR2 is SMNVEV (reference sequence). CDR3 length: 14 amino acids. CDR3 nucleotides: TGTGCCAGCAGTTTAAACTGGAGGGATCAGCCCCAGCATTTT. It specifies CASSLNWRDQPQHF.

The rearrangement uses TRBV3-1 (or the pseudogene TRBV3-2) and TRBJ2-2, with 9 bases that match TRBD1. The junction had 3 bases not matched to a gene; V was cut back by 4 bases and J by 3 bases. The length of the CDR3 is 15 residues. CDR1 and CDR2 from the germline V gene are LGHDT and YNNKEL (reference sequence). The CDR3 protein is CASSPQGADTGELFF. CDR3 sequence (DNA): TGTGCCAGCAGCCCACAGGGGGCCGACACCGGGGAGCTGTTTTTT.

This clone was observed once. The J gene is TRBJ2-5, the V gene TRBV5-4; 16 bases line up with TRBD2. V lost 1 base to trimming and J lost 4 bases; unmatched junction nucleotides: 4. The CDR3 contains 17 residues. Germline loops: CDR1 SGHNT, CDR2 YYREEE (reference sequence). CDR3 in amino acids: CASSLRGLAGGRETQYF. The CDR3 nucleotides read TGTGCCAGCAGCTTGAGGGGACTAGCGGGGGGGCGAGAGACCCAGTACTTC.

The gene calls are TRBV2 and TRBJ2-1; possible D gene TRBD2, 6 bases. Trimming stripped 6 bases from V and 10 bases from J, with 13 bases between. The CDR3 runs to 12 residues. Germline V gene lookup returns CDR1 SNHLY and CDR2 FYNNEI. The CDR3 loop is CASRGFRGEQFF. The CDR3, as DNA: TGTGCCAGCAGGGGGTTCCGGGGGGAGCAGTTCTTC.

The CDR3 nucleotides are TGTGCCAGCAGCTCCCTCTATGGCTACACCTTC. This translates into CASSSLYGYTF. V and J are TRBV5-6 and TRBJ1-2, with no clear D. The CDR3 is 11 residues long. Germline V gene data show CDR1 as SGHDT and CDR2 as YYEEEE. V shed 3 bases and J shed 4 bases, with 4 bases lying between them.

The chain couples TRBV6-5 to TRBJ1-2; D call uncertain. The germline V and J ends were trimmed by 2 bases and 9 bases, with 19 bases remaining between them. The CDR3 covers 15 residues. Germline CDR1 MNHEY, CDR2 SVGAGI. The CDR3 spells CASSYESPNPTRYTF. The CDR3 DNA reads TGTGCCAGCAGTTACGAATCGCCCAACCCCACTCGCTACACCTTC.

V and J are TRBV9 and TRBJ2-1; D is unclear. Trimming stripped 1 base from V and 9 bases from J, with 11 bases between. The V gene's germline CDR1 is SGDLS and CDR2 YYNGEE. The CDR3 runs to 13 residues. The CDR3 loop is CASSVKAGTEQFF. CDR3 bases: TGTGCCAGCAGCGTAAAAGCAGGAACTGAGCAGTTCTTC.

The CDR3 DNA follows: TGCAGTGCCTCAGGGGGAGCGTTGTACGAGCAGTACTTC. Amino acids: CSASGGALYEQYF. The chain employs TRBV29-1 and TRBJ2-7; TRBD1 agrees at 7 bases. The CDR3 is 13 amino acids. Per germline, CDR1 SQVTM and CDR2 ANQGSEA.